This T cell receptor beta chain was obtained from a study of T cells in localized non-small cell lung cancer. TCRdb's copy holds only in-frame clones and misses some; the assay was immunoSEQ multiplex PCR. The top ten hold around 4.6% of the sample, which has tens of thousands of clones, roughly 79% seen once. Per germline, CDR1 SGHDN and CDR2 FVKESK. The CDR3 runs 15 residues. Trimming left V 4 bases short and J 7 bases short, with 19 bases between. The chain combines TRBV14 with TRBJ1-1; a possible D gene is TRBD1 (5 bases). Sequencing was performed on PBMCs, taken before any cancer treatment. This receptor was identified in a man aged 35-69 years with stage II lung adenocarcinoma. CDR3 sequence: CASSPSGQGLHEAFF. The CDR3 DNA reads TGTGCCAGCAGCCCCTCCGGCCAGGGCCTCCATGAAGCTTTCTTT. The whole variable domain, filled in from reference TRBV14 and TRBJ1-1, reads EAGVTQFPSHSVIEKGQTVTLRCDPISGHDNLYWYRRVMGKEIKFLLHFVKESKQDESGMPNNRFLAERTGGTYSTLKVQPAELEDSGVYFCASSPSGQGLHEAFFGQGTRLTVV.